This is a list of T cell receptor beta chains from one sample in a study of T-cell reconstitution after alpha-beta-depleted transplantation in children. TCRdb reprocessed the PCR reads with MiXCR, giving one entry per CDR3 protein. Found here are 250,000 to 300,000 distinct CDR3 sequences, over 9% of them singletons; the top ten hold around 7.5%. Sequenced material: PBMCs, taken before TCRalphabeta/CD19-depleted stem cell transplant. These receptors all stem from a boy in the first two years of life with acute myeloid leukemia, due to receive a stem cell transplant. CDR3s include the opening cysteine and the closing phenylalanine or tryptophan. D genes are given only for firm matches. Size is stated for part of the rows, as once, few or many counts, or as a class when the clone is expanded.

d_gene	v_gene	abundance	j_gene	CDR3nt	CDR3aa
TRBD2	TRBV4-3	many	TRBJ2-7	TGCGCCAGCAGCCAAGGGGTAGCGGGAGATCCCTCCTACGAGCAGTACTTC	CASSQGVAGDPSYEQYF
-	TRBV28	many	TRBJ2-1	TGTGCCAGCGGCCCTGGAGGGGTTATGACGTACAATGAGCAGTTCTTC	CASGPGGVMTYNEQFF
TRBD2	TRBV28	-	TRBJ2-5	TGTGCCAGCAGCCCGGGCCGCCGGGACTACGAGGAGACCCAGTACTTC	CASSPGRRDYEETQYF
-	TRBV6-5	-	TRBJ2-7	TGTGCCATCAGTTACAAAGGGACCTACGAGCAGTACTTC	CAISYKGTYEQYF
TRBD2	TRBV5-4	many	TRBJ2-7	TGTGCCAGCAGCTCTCCGGGACTATACGAGCAGTACTTC	CASSSPGLYEQYF
TRBD1	TRBV5-1	few	TRBJ1-4	TGCGCCAGCAGCTGGACAGGGCCCCATGAAAAACTGTTTTTT	CASSWTGPHEKLFF
TRBD2	TRBV29-1	-	TRBJ2-7	TGCAGCGTTGAAGAGGCGGGACTAGCGGGAAACGGGGAGCAGTACTTC	CSVEEAGLAGNGEQYF
-	TRBV28	many	TRBJ1-2	TGTGCCAGCAGGGGACTCTATGGCTACACCTTC	CASRGLYGYTF
TRBD1	TRBV28	many	TRBJ1-4	TGTGCCAGCAGTTTTGGGACAGGTCTAACTAATGAAAAACTGTTTTTT	CASSFGTGLTNEKLFF
TRBD1	TRBV12-3/TRBV12-4	many	TRBJ1-5	TGTGCCAGCAGTCCAATCCCGGGGACAGGGGGCGCGATTCAGCCCCAGCATTTT	CASSPIPGTGGAIQPQHF
TRBD1	TRBV20-1	few	TRBJ2-2	TGCAGTGCTAGAGTTTGGGACAGGGATACCGGGGAGCTGTTTTTT	CSARVWDRDTGELFF
-	TRBV20-1	many	TRBJ1-1	TGCAGTGCTAGGAAGGACGGGAACACTGAAGCTTTCTTT	CSARKDGNTEAFF
-	TRBV14	many	TRBJ2-7	TGTGCCAGCAGCCATCTGAACTACGAGCAGTACTTC	CASSHLNYEQYF
TRBD1	TRBV20-1	many	TRBJ2-3	TGCAGTGTGACAGGGGGCGTAGATACGCAGTATTTT	CSVTGGVDTQYF
-	TRBV7-9	many	TRBJ2-2	TGTGCCAGCAGCTTTCACCTCACCGGGGAGCTGTTTTTT	CASSFHLTGELFF
-	TRBV20-1	few	TRBJ1-2	TGCAGTTACTATGGCTACACCTTC	CSYYGYTF
TRBD1	TRBV20-1	few	TRBJ1-3	TGCAGTGCTAGAGATTACCAGGGGGGGCCCTCACGAAACACCATATATTTT	CSARDYQGGPSRNTIYF
TRBD2	TRBV7-9	many	TRBJ2-3	TGTGCCAGCAGCTTCACTAGCGGGGGCACAGATACGCAGTATTTT	CASSFTSGGTDTQYF
TRBD2	TRBV9	-	TRBJ2-5	TGTGCCAGCAGCTCCAGGGAGGGGCGATGGGAGACCCAGTACTTC	CASSSREGRWETQYF
-	TRBV25-1	many	TRBJ1-1	TGTGCCAGCAGTGATTCCCCGAACACTGAAGCTTTCTTT	CASSDSPNTEAFF
TRBD1	TRBV29-1	many	TRBJ2-5	TGCAGCGCGGCGCGTGACAGGGTAGTCCCGACACCAGGAAACCAAGAGACCCAGTACTTC	CSAARDRVVPTPGNQETQYF
TRBD2	TRBV7-9	-	TRBJ2-2	TGTGCCAGCAGCACCCCGGGGGGGGGCATCGACACCGGGGAGCTGTTTTTT	CASSTPGGGIDTGELFF
TRBD1	TRBV28	many	TRBJ2-7	TGTGCCAGCAGTTTCCCCGGACAGGGGAGGTTGGGCCTCTACGAGCAGTACTTC	CASSFPGQGRLGLYEQYF
TRBD1	TRBV5-1	many	TRBJ2-5	TGCGCCAGCAGCTTGAACAGGGGCCAAGAGACCCAGTACTTC	CASSLNRGQETQYF
-	TRBV4-2	-	TRBJ2-4	TGTGCCAGCAGTCTACCCGGGCCCCCCAAAAACATTCAGTACTTC	CASSLPGPPKNIQYF
TRBD1	TRBV5-1	many	TRBJ2-3	TGCGCCAGCAGTTCTCATTTACCGGGACAGGGGCCCACAGATACGCAGTATTTT	CASSSHLPGQGPTDTQYF
TRBD2	TRBV12-3/TRBV12-4	many	TRBJ2-4	TGTGCCAGCAGTTTAAACCTAGCGGGGGTCAAAAACATTCAGTACTTC	CASSLNLAGVKNIQYF
TRBD1	TRBV24-1	-	TRBJ2-5	TGTGCCACCAGTGAACAAGGGACAGGGGGAGAGACCCAGTACTTC	CATSEQGTGGETQYF
-	TRBV25-1	few	TRBJ2-2	TGTGCCAGCAGTTGGGACATCGCGAACACCGGGGAGCTGTTTTTT	CASSWDIANTGELFF
TRBD2	TRBV10-3	many	TRBJ2-1	TGTGCCATCAGTCTACTAGCGGGAGGGCCGTCCTACAATGAGCAGTTCTTC	CAISLLAGGPSYNEQFF
-	TRBV14	few	TRBJ2-5	TGTGCCAGCAGCCTCCGAGGTGGATGGGAGACCCAGTACTTC	CASSLRGGWETQYF
TRBD1	TRBV7-2	many	TRBJ2-5	TGTGCCAGCACCAGGGACAGGGGTGAGACCCAGTACTTC	CASTRDRGETQYF
-	TRBV29-1	many	TRBJ1-3	TGCAGCGTTGAAGGAGGAAACACCATATATTTT	CSVEGGNTIYF
TRBD1	TRBV6-5	few	TRBJ1-6	TGTGCCAGCAGTTCTAGAGTTCCTGGACAGGGCAATTCACCCCTCCACTTT	CASSSRVPGQGNSPLHF
-	TRBV20-1	many	TRBJ2-1	TGCAGTGCTTTTGACCTCAATGAGCAGTTCTTC	CSAFDLNEQFF
-	TRBV7-9	many	TRBJ2-2	TGTGCCAGCAGCTACGGGACCTTCGGCGGGGAGCTGTTTTTT	CASSYGTFGGELFF
TRBD1	TRBV29-1	-	TRBJ2-7	TGCAGCGTTTCCGACAGGGGGACCACCTACGAGCAGTACTTC	CSVSDRGTTYEQYF
TRBD2	TRBV28	-	TRBJ2-7	TGTGCCAGCAGTTTTCCCCGACTAGCGGGAGGGTACGAGCAGTACTTC	CASSFPRLAGGYEQYF
TRBD1	TRBV6-4	many	TRBJ1-1	TGTGCCAGCAGTGACCCAGGGACAGGGGGCCTGAGGAACACTGAAGCTTTCTTT	CASSDPGTGGLRNTEAFF
TRBD2	TRBV11-2	many	TRBJ2-3	TGTGCCAGCAGCTTATTCGGCCGGACTAGCGCGGATACGCAGTATTTT	CASSLFGRTSADTQYF
TRBD1	TRBV6-1	-	TRBJ1-1	TGTGCCAGCAGGAACCCGGGACAGTTCATGAACACTGAAGCTTTCTTT	CASRNPGQFMNTEAFF
-	TRBV19	-	TRBJ1-5	TGTGCCAGTAGTTCCAGGGTCAGGCAGCCCCAGCATTTT	CASSSRVRQPQHF
TRBD2	TRBV30	-	TRBJ2-1	TGTGCCTGGAGTGTGGGGGGACTAGCGGGGGGGCGCTACAATGAGCAGTTCTTC	CAWSVGGLAGGRYNEQFF
TRBD1	TRBV5-1	few	TRBJ1-1	TGCGCCAGCAGCTTCCGACAGGGCCAAGGCTACACTGAAGCTTTCTTT	CASSFRQGQGYTEAFF
-	TRBV7-9	many	TRBJ2-7	TGTGCCAGCAGCCATGCCTATGGGGCCACAGGCTACGAGCAGTACTTC	CASSHAYGATGYEQYF
-	TRBV5-1	few	TRBJ2-3	TGCGCCAGCACGGAGACTCCGGTGGCCACAGATACGCAGTATTTT	CASTETPVATDTQYF
-	TRBV4-1	many	TRBJ2-3	TGCGCCAGCAGCCAAGGGCGGGGACCCACAGATACGCAGTATTTT	CASSQGRGPTDTQYF
TRBD2	TRBV7-3	many	TRBJ2-1	TGTGCCAGCAGCTTGGGACTAGCGGGGTACAATGAGCAGTTCTTC	CASSLGLAGYNEQFF
TRBD2	TRBV10-3	many	TRBJ2-7	TGTGCCATCCAAGGACTAGCGGGAGGGGGCGAGCAGTACTTC	CAIQGLAGGGEQYF
-	TRBV18	many	TRBJ1-4	TGTGCCAGCTCACCACCGATGCGGGGAGAACTGTTTTTT	CASSPPMRGELFF
-	TRBV24-1	many	TRBJ2-3	TGTGCCACCAGTGAAGTGGGACGAGGCACAGATACGCAGTATTTT	CATSEVGRGTDTQYF
TRBD1	TRBV5-6	many	TRBJ1-6	TGTGCCAGCAGGGCGGGACAGTTGGCGGGCAATTCACCCCTCCACTTT	CASRAGQLAGNSPLHF
TRBD2	TRBV18	many	TRBJ2-1	TGTGCCAGCTCACCAATTAGCGGGAGTTCCTACAATGAGCAGTTCTTC	CASSPISGSSYNEQFF
-	TRBV7-9	-	TRBJ2-1	TGTGCCATCAGCCCCGGACCCAAGCAGTTCTTC	CAISPGPKQFF
TRBD1	TRBV4-1	few	TRBJ1-2	TGCGCCAGCAGCCAACGGCTCCCGGGACAGGGCCCCTATGGCTACACCTTC	CASSQRLPGQGPYGYTF
-	TRBV13	-	TRBJ2-7	TGTGCCAGCAGCGCGCCCGAGCGAGTGAACTACGAGCAGTACTTC	CASSAPERVNYEQYF
-	TRBV20-1	-	TRBJ1-5	TGCAGTGCTTTTCACGGGTCTCCGTCCCAGCCCCAGCATTTT	CSAFHGSPSQPQHF
-	TRBV1	few	TRBJ2-3	TGCACCAGCAGCCCCACCCCTAAGGAGGGGAGCACAGATACGCAGTATTTT	CTSSPTPKEGSTDTQYF
-	TRBV3-1	many	TRBJ2-5	TGTGCCAGCAGCCAAGATAGACAGGGAGGGGAGACCCAGTACTTC	CASSQDRQGGETQYF